This entry lists 4 T cell receptor beta chains sequenced from one sample in a study of T cell changes during pregnancy in multiple sclerosis. Here immunoSEQ multiplex PCR was the method, and the copy in TCRdb shows in-frame clones only, minus some. Of about 40,000 clones in the sample, 88% were seen once. The specimen was peripheral blood, collected in the first trimester of pregnancy. These TCRs come from a female donor in good health, enrolled as a control in a pregnancy study.

The rearrangement joins TRBV28 to TRBJ2-7; 7 nucleotides align to TRBD2. The CDR3 covers 15 residues. J lost 4 bases, V lost 3 bases, and 9 bases had no gene match. Per germline, CDR1 MDHEN and CDR2 SYDVKM. The CDR3 region has the DNA TGTGCCAGCAGTTTTTGGGGGGGGGTTGGGTACGAGCAGTACTTC. It specifies CASSFWGGVGYEQYF.

The chain recombines TRBV27 with TRBJ1-1; D is perhaps TRBD1 (5 bases). The V and J ends lost 5 bases and 3 bases respectively, with 16 bases between them. The germline gives CDR1 MNHEY, CDR2 SMNVEV (reference sequence). The CDR3 contains 15 residues. CDR3 nucleotides: TGTGCCAGCAGTCCCCCGGCAGGGAAGTACACTGAAGCTTTCTTT. Amino acid sequence: CASSPPAGKYTEAFF.

This chain uses TRBV5-1 with TRBJ1-5; D call uncertain. The V and J ends lost 4 bases and 6 bases respectively, with 11 bases between them. Per germline, CDR1 SGHRS and CDR2 YFSETQ. The CDR3 runs to 13 residues. Written as DNA, the CDR3 is TGCGCCAGCAGCCCGGGAGGAGGTCAGCCCCAGCATTTT. Its protein product is CASSPGGGQPQHF.

This clone was seen only once. The V and J genes are TRBV2 and TRBJ2-7; 7 positions match TRBD1. The junction had 11 bases not matched to a gene; V was cut back by 9 bases and J by 0 bases. This CDR3 has 15 amino acids. Germline lookup yields CDR1 SNHLY and CDR2 FYNNEI. DNA of the CDR3: TGTGCCAGTCACACACCGGGACAGAACTCCTACGAGCAGTACTTC. It specifies CASHTPGQNSYEQYF.